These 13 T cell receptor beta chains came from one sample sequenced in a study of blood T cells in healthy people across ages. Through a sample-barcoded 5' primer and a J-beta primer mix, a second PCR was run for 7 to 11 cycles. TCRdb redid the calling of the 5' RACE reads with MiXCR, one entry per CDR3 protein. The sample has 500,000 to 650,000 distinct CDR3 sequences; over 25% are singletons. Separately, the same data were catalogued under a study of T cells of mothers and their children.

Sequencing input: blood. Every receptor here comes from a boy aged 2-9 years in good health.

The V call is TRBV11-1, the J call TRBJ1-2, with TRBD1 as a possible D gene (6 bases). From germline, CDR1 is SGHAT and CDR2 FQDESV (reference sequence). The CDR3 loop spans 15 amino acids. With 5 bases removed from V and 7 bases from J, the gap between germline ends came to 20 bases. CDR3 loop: CASSPGDEYPSGYTF. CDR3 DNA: TGTGCCAGCAGCCCAGGGGACGAATATCCTTCTGGCTACACCTTC.

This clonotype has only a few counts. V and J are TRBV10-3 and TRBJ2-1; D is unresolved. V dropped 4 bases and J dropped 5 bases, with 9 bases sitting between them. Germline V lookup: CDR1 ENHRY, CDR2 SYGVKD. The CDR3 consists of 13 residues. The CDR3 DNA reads TGTGCCATCAGTGGGCTACCCAACAATGAGCAGTTCTTC. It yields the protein CAISGLPNNEQFF.

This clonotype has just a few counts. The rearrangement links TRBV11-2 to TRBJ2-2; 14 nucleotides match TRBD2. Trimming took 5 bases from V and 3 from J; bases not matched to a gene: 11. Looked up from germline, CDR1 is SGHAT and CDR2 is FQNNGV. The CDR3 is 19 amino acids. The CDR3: CASSRPGLAGDGYTGELFF. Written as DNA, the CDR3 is TGTGCCAGCAGCCGCCCGGGACTAGCGGGAGACGGGTACACCGGGGAGCTGTTTTTT.

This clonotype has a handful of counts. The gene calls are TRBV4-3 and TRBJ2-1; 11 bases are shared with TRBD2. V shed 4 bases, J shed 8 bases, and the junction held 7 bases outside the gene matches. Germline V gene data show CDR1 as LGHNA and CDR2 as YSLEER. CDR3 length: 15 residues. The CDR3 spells CASSPRLAGNYEQFF. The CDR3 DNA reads TGCGCCAGCAGCCCCCGACTAGCGGGAAACTATGAGCAGTTCTTC.

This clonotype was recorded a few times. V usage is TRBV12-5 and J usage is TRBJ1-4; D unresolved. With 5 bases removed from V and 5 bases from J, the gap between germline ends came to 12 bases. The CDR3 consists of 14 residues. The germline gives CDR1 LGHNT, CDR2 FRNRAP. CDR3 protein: CASGGGPGNEKLFF. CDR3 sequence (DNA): TGTGCTAGTGGTGGTGGCCCCGGGAATGAAAAACTGTTTTTT. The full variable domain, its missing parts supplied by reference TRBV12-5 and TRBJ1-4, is DARVTQTPRHKVTEMGQEVTMRCQPILGHNTVFWYRQTMMQGLELLAYFRNRAPLDDSGMPKDRFSAEMPDATLATLKIQPSEPRDSAVYFCASGGGPGNEKLFFGSGTQLSVL.

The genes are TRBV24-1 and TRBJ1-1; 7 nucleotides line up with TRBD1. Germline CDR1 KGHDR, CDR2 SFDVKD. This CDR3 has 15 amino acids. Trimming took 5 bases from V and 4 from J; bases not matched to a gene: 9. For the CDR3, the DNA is TGTGCCACCAGTGGCTCATCACAGGGGATCACTGAAGCTTTCTTT. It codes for CATSGSSQGITEAFF.

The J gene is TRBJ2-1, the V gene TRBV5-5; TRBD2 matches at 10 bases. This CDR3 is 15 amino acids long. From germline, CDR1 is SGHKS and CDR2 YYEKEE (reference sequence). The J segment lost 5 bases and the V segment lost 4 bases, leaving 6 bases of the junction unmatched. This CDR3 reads CASSIGLAENNEQFF. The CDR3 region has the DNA TGTGCCAGCAGCATCGGACTAGCGGAAAACAATGAGCAGTTCTTC. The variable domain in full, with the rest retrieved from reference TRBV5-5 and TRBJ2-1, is DAGVTQSPTHLIKTRGQQVTLRCSPISGHKSVSWYQQVLGQGPQFIFQYYEKEERGRGNFPDRFSARQFPNYSSELNVNALLLGDSALYLCASSIGLAENNEQFFGPGTRLTVL.

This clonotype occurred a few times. CDR3 DNA sequence: TGTGCCAGCAGCTTGGAGGGGTCCGGGGAGACCCAGTACTTC. Translated: CASSLEGSGETQYF. The rearrangement uses TRBV5-5 and TRBJ2-1; D may be TRBD1 (5 bases). The end of the DNA fits TRBJ2-5 better, so the J call may be wrong. In germline, CDR1 is SGHKS, CDR2 YYEKEE (reference sequence). This CDR3 is built from 14 residues.

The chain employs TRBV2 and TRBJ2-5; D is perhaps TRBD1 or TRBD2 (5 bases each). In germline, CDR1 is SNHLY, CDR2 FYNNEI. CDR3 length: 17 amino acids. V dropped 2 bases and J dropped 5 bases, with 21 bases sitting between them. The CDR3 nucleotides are TGTGCCAGCAGTGAAATTGGAGTGGGGGAAGGAAGGGAGACCCAGTACTTC. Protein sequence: CASSEIGVGEGRETQYF.

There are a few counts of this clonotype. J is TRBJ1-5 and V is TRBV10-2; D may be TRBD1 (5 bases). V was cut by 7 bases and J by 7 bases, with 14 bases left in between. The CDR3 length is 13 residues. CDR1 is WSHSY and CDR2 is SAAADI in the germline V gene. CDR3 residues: CASTVQRGQPQHF. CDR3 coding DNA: TGCGCCAGCACAGTACAGCGGGGGCAGCCCCAGCATTTT.

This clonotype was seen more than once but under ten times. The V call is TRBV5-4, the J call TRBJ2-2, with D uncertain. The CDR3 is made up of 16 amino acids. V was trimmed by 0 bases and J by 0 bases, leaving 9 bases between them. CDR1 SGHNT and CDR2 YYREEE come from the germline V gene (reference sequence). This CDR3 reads CASSLEPAANTGELFF. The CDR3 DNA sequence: TGTGCCAGCAGCTTGGAACCGGCCGCGAACACCGGGGAGCTGTTTTTT.

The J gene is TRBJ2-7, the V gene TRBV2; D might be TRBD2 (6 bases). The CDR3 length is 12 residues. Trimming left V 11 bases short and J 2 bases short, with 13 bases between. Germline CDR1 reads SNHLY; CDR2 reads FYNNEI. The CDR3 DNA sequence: TGTGCCTCCCAGGAGGGCCCCTACGAGCAGTACTTC. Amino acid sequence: CASQEGPYEQYF.

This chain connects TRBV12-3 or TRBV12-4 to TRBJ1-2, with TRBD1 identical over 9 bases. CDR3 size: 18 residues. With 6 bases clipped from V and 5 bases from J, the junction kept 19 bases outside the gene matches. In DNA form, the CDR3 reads TGTGCCAGCAGGCAAACCCGGGACAGGGTTTGGGGTCATTATGGCTACACCTTC. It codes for CASRQTRDRVWGHYGYTF.